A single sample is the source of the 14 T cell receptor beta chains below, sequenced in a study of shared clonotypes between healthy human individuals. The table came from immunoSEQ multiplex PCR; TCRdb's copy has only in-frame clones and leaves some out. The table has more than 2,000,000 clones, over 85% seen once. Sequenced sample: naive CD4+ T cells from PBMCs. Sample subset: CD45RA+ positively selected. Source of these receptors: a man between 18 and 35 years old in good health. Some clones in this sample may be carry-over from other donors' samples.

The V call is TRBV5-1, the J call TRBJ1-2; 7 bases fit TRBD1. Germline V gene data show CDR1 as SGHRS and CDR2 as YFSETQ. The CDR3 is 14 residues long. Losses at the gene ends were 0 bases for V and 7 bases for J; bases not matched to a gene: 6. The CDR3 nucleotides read TGCGCCAGCAGCTTGGAGACAGGGTTCTCTGGCTACACCTTC. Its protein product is CASSLETGFSGYTF. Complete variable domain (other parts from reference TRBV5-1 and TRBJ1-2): KAGVTQTPRYLIKTRGQQVTLSCSPISGHRSVSWYQQTPGQGLQFLFEYFSETQRNKGNFPGRFSGRQFSNSRSEMNVSTLELGDSALYLCASSLETGFSGYTFGSGTRLTVV.

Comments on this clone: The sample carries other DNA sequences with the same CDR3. This CDR3 is CASSSNQPQHF. The CDR3 nucleotides are TGTGCCAGCAGTTCTAATCAGCCCCAGCATTTT. The rearrangement joins TRBV6-6 to TRBJ1-5, with unresolved D. Trimming removed 4 bases from V and 4 bases from J, with 2 bases in between. Germline V gives CDR1 MNHNY, CDR2 SVGAGI (reference sequence). This CDR3 is built from 11 residues.

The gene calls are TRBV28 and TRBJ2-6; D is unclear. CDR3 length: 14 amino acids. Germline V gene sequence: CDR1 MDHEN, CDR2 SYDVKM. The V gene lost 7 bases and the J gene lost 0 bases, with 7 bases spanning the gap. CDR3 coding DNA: TGTGCCAGCATGTCACCCTCTGGGGCCAACGTCCTGACTTTC. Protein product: CASMSPSGANVLTF. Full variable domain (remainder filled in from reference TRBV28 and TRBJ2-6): DVKVTQSSRYLVKRTGEKVFLECVQDMDHENMFWYRQDPGLGLRLIYFSYDVKMKEKGDIPEGYSVSREKKERFSLILESASTNQTSMYLCASMSPSGANVLTFGAGSRLTVL.

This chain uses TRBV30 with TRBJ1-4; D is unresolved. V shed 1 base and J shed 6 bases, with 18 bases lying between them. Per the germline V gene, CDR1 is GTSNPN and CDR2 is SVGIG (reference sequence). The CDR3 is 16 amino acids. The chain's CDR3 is CAWSGRPGQLDEKLFF. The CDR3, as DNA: TGTGCCTGGAGTGGTCGACCGGGCCAACTGGATGAAAAACTGTTTTTT.

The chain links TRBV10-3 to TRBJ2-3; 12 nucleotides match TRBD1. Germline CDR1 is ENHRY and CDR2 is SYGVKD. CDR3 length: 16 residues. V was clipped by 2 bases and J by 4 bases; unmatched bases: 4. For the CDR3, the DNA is TGTGCCATCAGTGAGCTGGGACAGGGGGCGGCAGATACGCAGTATTTT. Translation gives CAISELGQGAADTQYF.

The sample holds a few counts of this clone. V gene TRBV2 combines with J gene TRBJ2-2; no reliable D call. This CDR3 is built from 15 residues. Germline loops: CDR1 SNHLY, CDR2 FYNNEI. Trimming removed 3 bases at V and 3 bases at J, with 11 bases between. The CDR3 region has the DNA TGTGCCAGCAGTGATGTAAAGGGATACACCGGGGAGCTGTTTTTT. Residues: CASSDVKGYTGELFF.

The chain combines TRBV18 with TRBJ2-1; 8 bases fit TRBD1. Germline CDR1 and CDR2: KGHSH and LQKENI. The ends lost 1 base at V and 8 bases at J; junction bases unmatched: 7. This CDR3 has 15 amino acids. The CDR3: CASSPLTGEAHEQFF. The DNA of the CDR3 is TGTGCCAGCTCACCACTGACAGGGGAAGCGCATGAGCAGTTCTTC.

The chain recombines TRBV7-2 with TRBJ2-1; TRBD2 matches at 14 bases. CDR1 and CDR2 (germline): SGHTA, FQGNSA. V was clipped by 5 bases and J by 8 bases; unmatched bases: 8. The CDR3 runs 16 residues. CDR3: CASSIRGLAGADEQFF. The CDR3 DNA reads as TGTGCCAGCAGCATCCGGGGACTAGCGGGAGCTGATGAGCAGTTCTTC.

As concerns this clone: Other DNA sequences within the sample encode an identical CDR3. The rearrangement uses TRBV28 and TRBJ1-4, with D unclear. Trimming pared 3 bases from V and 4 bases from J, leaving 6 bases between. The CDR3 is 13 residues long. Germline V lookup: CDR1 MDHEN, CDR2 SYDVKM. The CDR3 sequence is CASSLGGNEKLFF. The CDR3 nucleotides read TGTGCCAGCAGTTTGGGCGGTAATGAAAAACTGTTTTTT.

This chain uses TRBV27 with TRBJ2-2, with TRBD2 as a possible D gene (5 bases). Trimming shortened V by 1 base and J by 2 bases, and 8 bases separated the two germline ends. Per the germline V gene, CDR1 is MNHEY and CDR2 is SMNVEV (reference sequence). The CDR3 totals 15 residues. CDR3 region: CASSLYLANTGELFF. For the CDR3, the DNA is TGTGCCAGCAGTTTATACCTAGCCAACACCGGGGAGCTGTTTTTT.

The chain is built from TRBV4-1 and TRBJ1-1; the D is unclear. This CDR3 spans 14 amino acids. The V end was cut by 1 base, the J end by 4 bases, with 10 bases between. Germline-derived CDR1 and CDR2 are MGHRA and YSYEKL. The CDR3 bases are TGCGCCAGCAGCCAAGGCGGGCAGAGCACTGAAGCTTTCTTT. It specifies CASSQGGQSTEAFF.

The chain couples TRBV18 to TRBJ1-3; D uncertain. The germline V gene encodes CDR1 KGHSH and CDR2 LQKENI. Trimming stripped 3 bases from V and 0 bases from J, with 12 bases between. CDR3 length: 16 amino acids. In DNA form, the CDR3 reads TGTGCCAGCTCACCGACACCCGCAATCTCTGGAAACACCATATATTTT. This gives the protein CASSPTPAISGNTIYF.

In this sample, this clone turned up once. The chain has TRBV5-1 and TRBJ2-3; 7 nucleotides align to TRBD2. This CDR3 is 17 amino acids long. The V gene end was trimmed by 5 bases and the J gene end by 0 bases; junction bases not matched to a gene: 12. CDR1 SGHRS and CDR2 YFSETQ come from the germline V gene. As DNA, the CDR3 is TGCGCCAGCAGTTTATACCCGGGAGGTCCTAGCACAGATACGCAGTATTTT. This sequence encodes CASSLYPGGPSTDTQYF.

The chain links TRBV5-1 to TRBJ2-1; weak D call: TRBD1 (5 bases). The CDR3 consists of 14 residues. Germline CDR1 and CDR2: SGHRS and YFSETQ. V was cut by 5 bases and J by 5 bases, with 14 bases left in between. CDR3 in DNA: TGCGCCAGCAGTTGGGGCCAATCCCACAATGAGCAGTTCTTC. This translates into CASSWGQSHNEQFF.